The T cell receptor (beta chain) described here comes from a study of graft-versus-host responses after intestinal transplantation. Study summary: Multivisceral, liver-intestinal, or isolated intestinal transplants were performed in recipients. General study findings and limits: The study associated peak circulating GvH clone levels with early post-transplant HvG declines. Subjects displaying graft-donor T cell macrochimerism possessed elevated graft-versus-host to host-versus-graft clonal ratios inside allografts.

The V gene's germline CDR1 is SGHNT and CDR2 YENEEA. There are 11 residues in the CDR3. Trimming removed 8 bases from V and 3 bases from J, with 8 bases in between. Data came from immunoSEQ multiplex PCR; TCRdb stores just in-frame clones and leaves some out. The sample includes roughly 75,000 clones, 91% of them seen just once. This clone was recorded once. The antigen is unknown. The chain is built from TRBV11-3 and TRBJ2-7; the D is unclear. This sequence was found in a human donor who received an intestinal transplant. The source material was unstimulated CD4+ T cells sorted from spleen or lymph node cells, sampled before intestinal transplant. CDR3 amino acids: CASSPGYEQYF. CDR3 DNA: TGTGCCAGCTCTCCGGGCTACGAGCAGTACTTC.